What follows are 21 T cell receptor beta chains derived from one specimen sequenced in a study of cytomegalovirus exposure and HLA in healthy donors (dated by TCRdb to 2016 to 2017). Libraries were built with the immunoSEQ multiplex PCR assay. The multiplex PCR relied on a mix of 60 forward primers for TCR Vbeta segments and 13 reverse primers for TCR Jbeta segments. Here the immuneACCESS table is served through TCRdb, limited to in-frame sequences with V and J called. Missing clones are a known gap in these copies; in checked studies unresolved V genes cover under half, and the rest lacks a known reason. The sample contains about 100,000 clones, approximately 80% of them found a single time. 3.5% to 5% of the sample rests with the top ten. Input material: PBMCs. The receptor source for this set is a female donor in good health and CMV-seropositive.

The V gene is TRBV29-1, the J gene TRBJ2-7; 10 bases fit TRBD1. The V and J ends lost 4 bases and 5 bases, in that order; junction bases with no gene match: 11. The CDR3 sequence is 15 residues long. The germline V gene has CDR1 SQVTM and CDR2 ANQGSEA. DNA of the CDR3: TGCAGCGTTGGTGGGAGAAGAGACAGGGGGCACGAGCAGTACTTC. Its translation: CSVGGRRDRGHEQYF.

The chain recombines TRBV6-1 with TRBJ2-2; 9 bases are shared with TRBD2. Germline V lookup: CDR1 MNHNS, CDR2 SASEGT. This CDR3 contains 15 residues. The V and J ends lost 7 bases and 4 bases, in that order; junction bases with no gene match: 7. DNA of the CDR3: TGTGCCAGCAATTTAGTTAGCGGGGGCACCGGGGAGCTGTTTTTT. This codes for CASNLVSGGTGELFF.

The rearrangement joins TRBV19 to TRBJ1-1; 7 nucleotides agree with TRBD1. Trimming cost V 7 bases and J 5 bases; bases outside gene matches: 10. Germline V CDR1 and CDR2: LNHDA, SQIVND (reference sequence). The CDR3 contains 14 residues. The DNA of the CDR3 is TGTGCCAGTAACCCCCGACAGGGTGGGACTGAAGCTTTCTTT. This gives the protein CASNPRQGGTEAFF.

This rearrangement joins TRBV2 to TRBJ2-5, with TRBD2 matching 8 bases. In germline, CDR1 is SNHLY, CDR2 FYNNEI. The CDR3 is 16 residues long. After removal of 4 bases from V and 6 bases from J, the junction contained 13 bases not matched to a gene. In nucleotides, the CDR3 is TGTGCCAGCAGTGGGGATCCTAGCGGGTGGTCGAAGACCCAGTACTTC. Protein: CASSGDPSGWSKTQYF.

The chain has TRBV5-1 and TRBJ2-7; maybe TRBD1 (6 bases). The V gene's germline CDR1 is SGHRS and CDR2 YFSETQ. V was shortened by 1 base and J by 2 bases, with 13 bases between the two germline ends. The CDR3 has 15 amino acids. The CDR3 sequence is CASSLNSNRAYEQYF. The CDR3 coding sequence is TGCGCCAGCAGCTTGAATTCCAACAGGGCCTACGAGCAGTACTTC.

This clone was found once. The V call is TRBV6-1, the J call TRBJ1-6, with TRBD1 as a possible D gene (5 bases). Between the trimmed V and J ends, which lost 4 bases and 9 bases, there was a span of 13 bases. Germline V gene lookup returns CDR1 MNHNS and CDR2 SASEGT. The CDR3 runs to 14 residues. The CDR3 nucleotides are TGTGCCAGCAGTGTGGGGCTTATAGCTTCACCCCTCCACTTT. Amino acid sequence: CASSVGLIASPLHF.

The genes are TRBV4-1 and TRBJ1-1, with unresolved D. V dropped 1 base and J dropped 0 bases, with 9 bases sitting between them. The CDR3 totals 15 residues. CDR1 and CDR2 (germline): MGHRA, YSYEKL. The CDR3 DNA reads TGCGCCAGCAGCCAAGCGGGAGCCCTGAACACTGAAGCTTTCTTT. Translated: CASSQAGALNTEAFF.

The chain carries TRBV11-2 and TRBJ2-7, with 8 positions matching TRBD2. Germline V gives CDR1 SGHAT, CDR2 FQNNGV. V trimming: 3 bases; J trimming: 2 bases; junction bases outside the gene matches: 12. The CDR3 length is 17 residues. The DNA for the CDR3 is TGTGCCAGCAGCTTTACCCTAGCGGGTTCAGCTGCCTACGAGCAGTACTTC. Its protein product is CASSFTLAGSAAYEQYF.

This CDR3 is CASSQNTGELFF. In DNA form, the CDR3 reads TGTGCCAGTAGTCAGAACACCGGGGAGCTGTTTTTT. This rearrangement joins TRBV19 to TRBJ2-2; D not resolved. The CDR3 runs to 12 residues. The V gene lost 5 bases and the J gene lost 1 base, with 2 bases spanning the gap. Germline CDR1 and CDR2: LNHDA and SQIVND (reference sequence).

The chain links TRBV4-1 to TRBJ1-6; weak D call: TRBD1 (5 bases). Germline V lookup: CDR1 MGHRA, CDR2 YSYEKL. V dropped 0 bases and J dropped 10 bases, with 13 bases sitting between them. This CDR3 region has 15 residues. CDR3 nucleotides: TGCGCCAGCAGCCAAGACGGAGTAACAGGATCACCCCTCCACTTT. Protein: CASSQDGVTGSPLHF.

The chain carries TRBV6-1 and TRBJ1-5; the match to TRBD1 covers 8 bases. This CDR3 region has 15 residues. Germline V CDR1 and CDR2: MNHNS, SASEGT. Trimming at V came to 4 bases and at J to 4 bases, leaving 6 bases not matched to a gene. The CDR3 DNA sequence: TGTGCCAGCAGTGCGCAGGGGGCGGCTAATCAGCCCCAGCATTTT. This sequence encodes CASSAQGAANQPQHF.

The CDR3 DNA reads TGCGCCAGCAGCCAATCATCAGGGGTGGGGCGATTGAACACTGAAGCTTTCTTT. It codes for CASSQSSGVGRLNTEAFF. The rearrangement links TRBV4-3 to TRBJ1-1; perhaps TRBD1 as D (6 bases). Germline CDR1 is LGHNA and CDR2 is YSLEER. V was pared by 2 bases and J by 0 bases, with 19 bases between. The CDR3 extends over 18 amino acids.

V usage is TRBV5-4 and J usage is TRBJ2-5; D may be TRBD2 (5 bases). The CDR3 spans 16 residues. Germline CDR1 reads SGHNT; CDR2 reads YYREEE (reference sequence). V was cut by 4 bases and J by 5 bases, with 21 bases left in between. This CDR3 is CASSETSFGNWETQYF. The CDR3 DNA follows: TGTGCCAGCAGCGAAACTAGTTTCGGTAATTGGGAGACCCAGTACTTC.

The rearrangement joins TRBV11-2 to TRBJ2-1, with 8 bases aligning to TRBD2. Trimming at V came to 4 bases and at J to 1 base, leaving 6 bases not matched to a gene. This CDR3 comprises 16 residues. CDR1 and CDR2 (germline): SGHAT, FQNNGV. The CDR3 bases are TGTGCCAGCAGCTCGGGAGGGTATCGGTCCTACAATGAGCAGTTCTTC. Amino acids: CASSSGGYRSYNEQFF.

The chain joins TRBV6-6 to TRBJ1-1, with D possibly being TRBD1 (6 bases). The CDR3 totals 14 residues. V lost 5 bases and J 2 bases, leaving 12 bases between the germline ends. CDR1 MNHNY and CDR2 SVGAGI come from the germline V gene (reference sequence). CDR3 sequence reads: CASSQTGSNTEAFF. The CDR3 DNA reads as TGTGCCAGCAGTCAGACAGGTTCCAACACTGAAGCTTTCTTT.

Comment on this clone: This is likely a read error, given that the CDR3 carries no conserved phenylalanine or tryptophan at its end. The DNA is omitted, as the CDR3 cannot be located on it reliably, and the CDR3 follows TCRdb's listing. The CDR3 spells CASSKGQASQDGNQPQHV. The gene calls are TRBV21-1 and TRBJ1-5; the table's D gene call, TRBD1, was not cross checked with the DNA. TRBV21-1 is a pseudogene. The CDR3 region is 18 residues in length, termini included.

This clone was seen a few times. The rearrangement uses TRBV6-6 and TRBJ1-1; tentative D call: TRBD1 (5 bases). V gave up 4 bases and J gave up 4 bases, with 10 bases separating them. The CDR3 is 13 residues long. Germline CDR1 and CDR2: MNHNY and SVGAGI (reference sequence). The CDR3: CASSSGGGTEAFF. The DNA for the CDR3 is TGTGCCAGCAGTTCCGGGGGAGGCACTGAAGCTTTCTTT.

The J gene is TRBJ2-7, the V gene TRBV5-1; TRBD1 is a possible D gene (6 bases). The V end was cut by 4 bases, the J end by 3 bases, with 14 bases between. The CDR3 covers 14 residues. In germline, CDR1 is SGHRS, CDR2 YFSETQ. CDR3 DNA: TGCGCCAGCAGCGCCTTACAGGGTCTCTACGAGCAGTACTTC. Its translation: CASSALQGLYEQYF.

V gene TRBV30 combines with J gene TRBJ2-3; the match to TRBD2 covers 10 bases. The CDR3 covers 17 residues. Trimming took 0 bases from V and 3 from J; bases not matched to a gene: 9. The germline V gene has CDR1 GTSNPN and CDR2 SVGIG (reference sequence). CDR3 loop: CAWSVFSSGRWTDTQYF. DNA for the CDR3: TGTGCCTGGAGTGTATTCTCTAGCGGGAGATGGACAGATACGCAGTATTTT.

The genes are TRBV5-1 and TRBJ2-2; the match to TRBD2 covers 7 bases. CDR3 length: 18 amino acids. Germline V gene data show CDR1 as SGHRS and CDR2 as YFSETQ. The trim removed 2 bases at V and 5 bases at J, leaving 15 bases unmatched. CDR3 DNA: TGCGCCAGCAGCTTAAAACCGAGCGGGAAAATAGCGACCGGGGAGCTGTTTTTT. Residues: CASSLKPSGKIATGELFF.

This chain links TRBV19 with TRBJ2-6, with 7 positions matching TRBD2. With V trimmed by 2 bases and J by 0 bases, 1 base remained unmatched. Germline V gene data show CDR1 as LNHDA and CDR2 as SQIVND (reference sequence). This CDR3 is built from 16 residues. CDR3 sequence: CASSILADSGANVLTF. CDR3 nucleotide sequence: TGTGCCAGTAGTATACTAGCGGACTCTGGGGCCAACGTCCTGACTTTC.